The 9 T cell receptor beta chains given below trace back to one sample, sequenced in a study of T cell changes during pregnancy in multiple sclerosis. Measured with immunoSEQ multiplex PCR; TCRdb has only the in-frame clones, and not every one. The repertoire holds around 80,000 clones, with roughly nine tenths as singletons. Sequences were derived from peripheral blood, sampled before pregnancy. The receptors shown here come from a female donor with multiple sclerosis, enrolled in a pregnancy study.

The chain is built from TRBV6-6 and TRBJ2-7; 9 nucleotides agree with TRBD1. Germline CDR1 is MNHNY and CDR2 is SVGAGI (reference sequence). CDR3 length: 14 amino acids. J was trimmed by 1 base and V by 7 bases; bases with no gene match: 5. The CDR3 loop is CASKPGQGSYEQYF. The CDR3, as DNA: TGTGCCAGCAAACCGGGACAGGGTTCCTACGAGCAGTACTTC.

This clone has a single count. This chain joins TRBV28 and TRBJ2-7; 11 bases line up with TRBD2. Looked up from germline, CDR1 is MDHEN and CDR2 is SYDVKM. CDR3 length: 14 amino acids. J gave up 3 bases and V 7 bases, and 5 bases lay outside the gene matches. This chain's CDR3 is CASTTSGNLYEQYF. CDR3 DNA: TGTGCCAGCACGACTAGCGGGAACCTCTACGAGCAGTACTTC.

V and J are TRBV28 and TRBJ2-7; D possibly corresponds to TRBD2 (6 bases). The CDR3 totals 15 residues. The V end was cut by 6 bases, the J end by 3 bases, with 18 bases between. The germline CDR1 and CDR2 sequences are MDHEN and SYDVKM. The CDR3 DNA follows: TGTGCCAGCAGCCCCCCCGGGAGACCCCGCTACGAGCAGTACTTC. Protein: CASSPPGRPRYEQYF.

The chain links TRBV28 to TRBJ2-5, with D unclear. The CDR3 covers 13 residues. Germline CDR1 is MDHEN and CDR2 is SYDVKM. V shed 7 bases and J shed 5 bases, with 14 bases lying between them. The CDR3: CASNSRRFETQYF. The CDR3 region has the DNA TGTGCCAGCAACTCCCGCAGGTTTGAGACCCAGTACTTC.

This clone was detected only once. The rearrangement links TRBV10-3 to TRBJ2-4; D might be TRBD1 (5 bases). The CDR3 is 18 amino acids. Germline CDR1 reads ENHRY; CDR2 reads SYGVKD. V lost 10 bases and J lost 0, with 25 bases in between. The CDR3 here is CATCLLNRKRLAKNIQYF. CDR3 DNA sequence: TGTGCCACCTGCCTACTAAACAGGAAAAGGTTAGCCAAAAACATTCAGTACTTC.

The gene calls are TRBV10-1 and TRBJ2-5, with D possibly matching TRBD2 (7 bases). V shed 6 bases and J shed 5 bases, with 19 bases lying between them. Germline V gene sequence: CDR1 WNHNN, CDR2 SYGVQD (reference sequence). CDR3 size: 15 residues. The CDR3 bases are TGCGCCAGCAGAGGGGGAAGACTAGCAGCTGAGACCCAGTACTTC. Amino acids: CASRGGRLAAETQYF.

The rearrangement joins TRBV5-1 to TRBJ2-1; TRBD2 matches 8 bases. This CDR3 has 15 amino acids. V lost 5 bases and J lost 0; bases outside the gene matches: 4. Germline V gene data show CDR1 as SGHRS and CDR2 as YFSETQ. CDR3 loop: CASRIAGPSYNEQFF. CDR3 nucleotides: TGCGCCAGCAGGATAGCGGGACCCTCCTACAATGAGCAGTTCTTC.

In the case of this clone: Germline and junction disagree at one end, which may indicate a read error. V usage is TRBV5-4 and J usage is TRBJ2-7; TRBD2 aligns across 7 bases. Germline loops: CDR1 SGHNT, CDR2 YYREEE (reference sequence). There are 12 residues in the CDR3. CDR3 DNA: TGTGCAAGCACCACAGCGGGGCAGGGGCAGTACTTC. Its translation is CASTTAGQGQYF.

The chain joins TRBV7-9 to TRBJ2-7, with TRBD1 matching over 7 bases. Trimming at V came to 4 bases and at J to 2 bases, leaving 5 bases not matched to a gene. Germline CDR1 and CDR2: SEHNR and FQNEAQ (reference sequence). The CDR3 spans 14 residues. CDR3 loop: CASSSRTGPYEQYF. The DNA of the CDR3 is TGTGCCAGCAGCTCCCGGACAGGACCCTACGAGCAGTACTTC.